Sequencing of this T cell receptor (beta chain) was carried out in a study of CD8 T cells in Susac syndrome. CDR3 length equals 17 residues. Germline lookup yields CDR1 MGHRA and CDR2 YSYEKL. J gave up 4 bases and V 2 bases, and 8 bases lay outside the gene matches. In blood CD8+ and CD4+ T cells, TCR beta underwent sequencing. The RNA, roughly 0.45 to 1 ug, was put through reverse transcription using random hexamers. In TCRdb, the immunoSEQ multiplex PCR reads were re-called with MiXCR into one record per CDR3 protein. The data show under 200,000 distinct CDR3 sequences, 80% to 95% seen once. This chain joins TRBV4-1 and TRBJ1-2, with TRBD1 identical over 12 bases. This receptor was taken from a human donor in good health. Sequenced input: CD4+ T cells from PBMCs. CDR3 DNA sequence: TGCGCCAGCAGCCAAAGCTCGGGACAGGGGGCGGGCTATGGCTACACCTTC. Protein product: CASSQSSGQGAGYGYTF.